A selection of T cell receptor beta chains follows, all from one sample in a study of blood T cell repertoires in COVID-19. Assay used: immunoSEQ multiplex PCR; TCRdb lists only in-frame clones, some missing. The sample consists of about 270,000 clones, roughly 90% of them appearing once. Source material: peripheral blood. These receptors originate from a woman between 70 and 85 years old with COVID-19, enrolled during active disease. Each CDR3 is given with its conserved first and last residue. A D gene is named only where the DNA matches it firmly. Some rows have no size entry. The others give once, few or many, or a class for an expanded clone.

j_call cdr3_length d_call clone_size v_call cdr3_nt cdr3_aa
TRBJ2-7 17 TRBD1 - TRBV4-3 TGCGCCAGCAGCCAAGATAGGTACGGACAGGACGCCTACGAGCAGTACTTC CASSQDRYGQDAYEQYF
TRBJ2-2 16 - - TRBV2 TGTGCCAGCAGTGAAACAGCGGTGGCTGTTTCCGGGGAGCTGTTTTTT CASSETAVAVSGELFF
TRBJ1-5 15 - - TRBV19 TGTGCCAGTAGTATAGCGGGAACTAGCAATCAGCCCCAGCATTTT CASSIAGTSNQPQHF
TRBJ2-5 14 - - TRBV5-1 TGCGCCAGCAGCTTGGTGGGAGAACAAGAGACCCAGTACTTC CASSLVGEQETQYF
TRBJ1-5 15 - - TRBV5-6 TGTGCCAGCAGCTTTACGGGGTCAAGCAATCAGCCCCAGCATTTT CASSFTGSSNQPQHF
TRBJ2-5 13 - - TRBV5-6 TGTGCCAGCAGCCTAGGGGTTCAAGAGACCCAGTACTTC CASSLGVQETQYF
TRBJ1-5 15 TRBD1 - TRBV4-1 TGCGCCAGCAGCCCTTGGGACAGGGGGCGTCAGCCCCAGCATTTT CASSPWDRGRQPQHF
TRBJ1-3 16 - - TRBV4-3 TGCGCCAGCAGCCAAGATGTGGGGGGTGGTGGAAACACCATATATTTT CASSQDVGGGGNTIYF
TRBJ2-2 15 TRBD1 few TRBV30 TGTGCCTGGAGCCGTGGACAGGGGAGGGGCGGGGAGCTGTTTTTT CAWSRGQGRGGELFF
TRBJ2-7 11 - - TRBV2 TGTGCCAGCACGGGCTCCTACGAGCAGTACTTC CASTGSYEQYF
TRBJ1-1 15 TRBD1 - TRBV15 TGTGCCACCAGCAGAGATAGGGGACAGGTTGATGAAGCTTTCTTT CATSRDRGQVDEAFF
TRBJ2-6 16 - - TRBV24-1 TGTGCCACCAGTGACCCAGGGGTCGCAGGGGCCAACGTCCTGACTTTC CATSDPGVAGANVLTF
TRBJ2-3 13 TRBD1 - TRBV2 TGTGCCAGCAGACAGGGGGGCGCAGATACGCAGTATTTT CASRQGGADTQYF
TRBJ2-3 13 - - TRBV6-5 TGTGCCAGCAGTCACCTAGACTTGGATACGCAGTATTTT CASSHLDLDTQYF
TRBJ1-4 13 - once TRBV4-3 TGCGCCACCGCTCCAGGGGTGGATGAAAAACTGTTTTTT CATAPGVDEKLFF
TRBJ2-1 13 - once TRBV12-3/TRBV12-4 TGTGCCAGCACGGGGGTGAGGTCCAATGAGCAGTTCTTC CASTGVRSNEQFF
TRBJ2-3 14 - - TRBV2 TGTGCCAGCAGTGAGGTCTATTACACAGATACGCAGTATTTT CASSEVYYTDTQYF
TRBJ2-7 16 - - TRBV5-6 TGTGCCAGCAGCTTAGACTTATTACGCCACACCTACGAGCAGTACTTC CASSLDLLRHTYEQYF
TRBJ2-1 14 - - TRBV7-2 TGTGCCAGCAGCTTAAGCCCTAGCCGGAATGAGCAGTTCTTC CASSLSPSRNEQFF
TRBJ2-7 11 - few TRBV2 TGTGCCAGCATGTCAGGGTACGAGCAGTACTTC CASMSGYEQYF
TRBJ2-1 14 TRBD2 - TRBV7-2 TGTGCCAGCAGATGGACTAGCGGGGACCATGAGCAGTTCTTC CASRWTSGDHEQFF
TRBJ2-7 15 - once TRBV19 TGTGCCAGTAGAATTGGTGGGGGGTCCTCCTACGAGCAGTACTTC CASRIGGGSSYEQYF
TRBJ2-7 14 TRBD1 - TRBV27 TGTGCCAGCAGCCGCCCGGGACAGGGCTACGAGCAGTACTTC CASSRPGQGYEQYF
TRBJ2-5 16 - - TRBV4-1 TGCGCCAGCAGCCAGCCCACGGGACTGACAGAAGAGACCCAGTACTTC CASSQPTGLTEETQYF
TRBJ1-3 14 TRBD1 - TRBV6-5 TGTGCCAGCAGCGTAACCGACAGGGGGAACACCATATATTTT CASSVTDRGNTIYF
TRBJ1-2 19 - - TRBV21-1 TGTGCCAGCAGCAAGGACCGCCCGGGAGGCAGGAGAGCTAACTATGGCTACACCTTC CASSKDRPGGRRANYGYTF
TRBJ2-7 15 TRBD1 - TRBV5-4 TGTGCCAGCAGCTTGGACAGGGGCTCGACGTACGAGCAGTACTTC CASSLDRGSTYEQYF
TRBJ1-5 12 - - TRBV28 TGTGCCAGCAGTCCCCTCGGTCAGCCCCAGCATTTT CASSPLGQPQHF
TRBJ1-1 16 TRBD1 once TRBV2 TGTGCCAGCACCGTCCCGGGACAGGGTTTGAACACTGAAGCTTTCTTT CASTVPGQGLNTEAFF
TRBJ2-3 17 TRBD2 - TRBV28 TGTGCCAGCAGCCCGGGGACTAGCGGGGGGGCCACAGATACGCAGTATTTT CASSPGTSGGATDTQYF
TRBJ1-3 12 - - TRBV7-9 TGTGCCAGCAGCCTGTTGGGAGTGGAAGTATATTTT CASSLLGVEVYF
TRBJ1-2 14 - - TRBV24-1 TGTGCCACCAGTGATGCGGGACTGCACTATGGCTACACCTTC CATSDAGLHYGYTF
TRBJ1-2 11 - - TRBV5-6 TGTGCCAGCATGAGAGCCTATGGCTACACCTTC CASMRAYGYTF
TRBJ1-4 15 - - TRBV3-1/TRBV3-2 TGTGCCAGCAGCCTACAACAGGGTGGGAATGAAAAACTGTTTTTT CASSLQQGGNEKLFF
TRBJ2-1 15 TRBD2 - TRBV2 TGTGCCAGCGGTAGGGGGACTAGCGGATACAATGAGCAGTTCTTC CASGRGTSGYNEQFF
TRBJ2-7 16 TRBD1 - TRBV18 TGTGCCAGCTCACCCCAATCCGGGACAGGGGGACACGAGCAGTACTTC CASSPQSGTGGHEQYF
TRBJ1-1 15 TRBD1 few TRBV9 TGTGCCAGCAGCGTAGGCGACAGGGGGGCGACTGAAGCTTTCTTT CASSVGDRGATEAFF
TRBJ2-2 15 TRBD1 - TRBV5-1 TGCGCCAGCCGCCCGAGACAGGGGGCGCCCGGGGAGCTGTTTTTT CASRPRQGAPGELFF
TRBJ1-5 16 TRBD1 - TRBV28 TGTGCCAGCAGTTTGTCAGGGGGATTTAGCAATCAGCCCCAGCATTTT CASSLSGGFSNQPQHF
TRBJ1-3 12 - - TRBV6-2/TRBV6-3 TGTGCCAGCAGTTACCTCGGAAACACCATATATTTT CASSYLGNTIYF
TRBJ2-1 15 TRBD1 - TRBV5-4 TGTGCCAGCAGCTTGCACACAGGGGTGGGCAATGAGCAGTTCTTC CASSLHTGVGNEQFF
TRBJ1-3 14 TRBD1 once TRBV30 TGTGCCTGGGGGTTACAGGGGAGTGGAAACACCATATATTTT CAWGLQGSGNTIYF
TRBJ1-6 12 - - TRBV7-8 TGTGCCAGCAGCTTTAGAGGATCACCCCTCCACTTT CASSFRGSPLHF